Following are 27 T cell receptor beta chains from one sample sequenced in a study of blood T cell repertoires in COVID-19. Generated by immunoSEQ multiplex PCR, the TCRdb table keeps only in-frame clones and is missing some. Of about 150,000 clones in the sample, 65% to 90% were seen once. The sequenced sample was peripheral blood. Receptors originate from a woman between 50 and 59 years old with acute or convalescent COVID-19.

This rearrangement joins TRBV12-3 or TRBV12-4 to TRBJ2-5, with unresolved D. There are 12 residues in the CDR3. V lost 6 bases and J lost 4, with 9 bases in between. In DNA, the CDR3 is TGTGCCAGCAGAGGCCCGGGAGAGACCCAGTACTTC. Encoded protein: CASRGPGETQYF.

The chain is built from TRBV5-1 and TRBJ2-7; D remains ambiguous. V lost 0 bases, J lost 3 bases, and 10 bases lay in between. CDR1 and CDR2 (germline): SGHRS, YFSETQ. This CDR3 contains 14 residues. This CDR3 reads CASSLGNSRYEQYF. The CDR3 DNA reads TGCGCCAGCAGCTTGGGCAACAGCCGCTACGAGCAGTACTTC. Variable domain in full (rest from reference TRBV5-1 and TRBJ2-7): KAGVTQTPRYLIKTRGQQVTLSCSPISGHRSVSWYQQTPGQGLQFLFEYFSETQRNKGNFPGRFSGRQFSNSRSEMNVSTLELGDSALYLCASSLGNSRYEQYFGPGTRLTVT.

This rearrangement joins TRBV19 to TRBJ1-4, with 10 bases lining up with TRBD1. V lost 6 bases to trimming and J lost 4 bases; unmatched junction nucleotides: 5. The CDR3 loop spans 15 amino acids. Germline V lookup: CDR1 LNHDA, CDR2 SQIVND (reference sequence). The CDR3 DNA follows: TGTGCCAGTAGGAGACAGGGGGCGGATAATGAAAAACTGTTTTTT. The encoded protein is CASRRQGADNEKLFF.

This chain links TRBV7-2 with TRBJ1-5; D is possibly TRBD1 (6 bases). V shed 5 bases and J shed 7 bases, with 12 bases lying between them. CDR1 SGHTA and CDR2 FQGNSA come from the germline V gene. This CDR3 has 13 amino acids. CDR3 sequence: CASSTQGHQPQHF. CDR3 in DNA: TGTGCCAGCAGCACACAGGGTCACCAGCCCCAGCATTTT.

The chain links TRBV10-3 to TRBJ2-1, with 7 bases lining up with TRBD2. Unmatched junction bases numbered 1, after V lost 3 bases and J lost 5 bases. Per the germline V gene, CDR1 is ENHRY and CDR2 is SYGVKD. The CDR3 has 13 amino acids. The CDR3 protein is CAISERGDNEQFF. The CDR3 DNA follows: TGTGCCATCAGTGAACGGGGGGACAATGAGCAGTTCTTC.

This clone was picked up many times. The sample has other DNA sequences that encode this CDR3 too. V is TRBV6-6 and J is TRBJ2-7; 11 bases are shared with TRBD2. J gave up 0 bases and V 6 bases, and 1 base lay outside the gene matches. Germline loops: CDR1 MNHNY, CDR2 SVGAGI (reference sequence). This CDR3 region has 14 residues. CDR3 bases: TGTGCCAGCAGAACTAGCGGGAGCTCCTACGAGCAGTACTTC. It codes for CASRTSGSSYEQYF.

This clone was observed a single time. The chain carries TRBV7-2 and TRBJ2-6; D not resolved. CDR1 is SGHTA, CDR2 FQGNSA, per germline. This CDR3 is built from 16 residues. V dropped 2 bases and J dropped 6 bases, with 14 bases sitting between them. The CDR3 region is CASSLMPRFEANVLTF. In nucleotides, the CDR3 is TGTGCCAGCAGCTTAATGCCCCGGTTCGAGGCCAACGTCCTGACTTTC.

The CDR3 region is CASSISDSVTDTQYF. Written as DNA, the CDR3 is TGTGCCAGTAGTATATCGGACAGTGTCACAGATACGCAGTATTTT. The chain recombines TRBV19 with TRBJ2-3, with a weak D call TRBD1 (6 bases). Germline CDR1 reads LNHDA; CDR2 reads SQIVND (reference sequence). Trimming took off 2 bases at V and 2 bases at J, with 11 bases between the two ends. This CDR3 comprises 15 residues. Full variable domain (missing parts from reference TRBV19 and TRBJ2-3): DGGITQSPKYLFRKEGQNVTLSCEQNLNHDAMYWYRQDPGQGLRLIYYSQIVNDFQKGDIAEGYSVSREKKESFPLTVTSAQKNPTAFYLCASSISDSVTDTQYFGPGTRLTVL.

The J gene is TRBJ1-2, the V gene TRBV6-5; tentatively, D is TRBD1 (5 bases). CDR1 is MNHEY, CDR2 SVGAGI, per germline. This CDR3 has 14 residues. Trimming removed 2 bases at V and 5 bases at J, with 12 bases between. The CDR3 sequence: CASSYTDSRYGYTF. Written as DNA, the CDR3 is TGTGCCAGCAGTTACACCGACAGTAGATATGGCTACACCTTC.

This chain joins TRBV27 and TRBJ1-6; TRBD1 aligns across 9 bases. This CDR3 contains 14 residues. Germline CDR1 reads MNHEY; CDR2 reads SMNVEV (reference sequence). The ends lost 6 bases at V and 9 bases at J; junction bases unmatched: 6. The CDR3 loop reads CASSGGQGSSPLHF. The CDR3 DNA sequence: TGTGCCAGCAGCGGGGGACAGGGAAGTTCACCCCTCCACTTT.

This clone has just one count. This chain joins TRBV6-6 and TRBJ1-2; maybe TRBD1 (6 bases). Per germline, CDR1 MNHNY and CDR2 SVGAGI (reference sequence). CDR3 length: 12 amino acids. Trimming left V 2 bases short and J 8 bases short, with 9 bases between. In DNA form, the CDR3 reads TGTGCCAGCAGTTACACACAGGGCGGCTACACCTTC. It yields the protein CASSYTQGGYTF.

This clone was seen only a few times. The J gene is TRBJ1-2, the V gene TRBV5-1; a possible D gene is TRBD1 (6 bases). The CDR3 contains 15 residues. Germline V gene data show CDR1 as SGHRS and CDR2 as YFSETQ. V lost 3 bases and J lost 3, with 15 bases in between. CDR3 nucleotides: TGCGCCAGCAGCTCCCTTCAGGGGCGGGACTATGGCTACACCTTC. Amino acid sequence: CASSSLQGRDYGYTF. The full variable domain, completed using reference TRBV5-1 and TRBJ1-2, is KAGVTQTPRYLIKTRGQQVTLSCSPISGHRSVSWYQQTPGQGLQFLFEYFSETQRNKGNFPGRFSGRQFSNSRSEMNVSTLELGDSALYLCASSSLQGRDYGYTFGSGTRLTVV.

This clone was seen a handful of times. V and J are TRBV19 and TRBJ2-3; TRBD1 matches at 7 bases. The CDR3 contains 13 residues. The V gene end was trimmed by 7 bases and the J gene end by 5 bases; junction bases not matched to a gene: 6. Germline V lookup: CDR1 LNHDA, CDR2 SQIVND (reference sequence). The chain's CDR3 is CASTDRAGDTQYF. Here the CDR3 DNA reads TGTGCCAGTACCGACAGGGCCGGAGATACGCAGTATTTT.

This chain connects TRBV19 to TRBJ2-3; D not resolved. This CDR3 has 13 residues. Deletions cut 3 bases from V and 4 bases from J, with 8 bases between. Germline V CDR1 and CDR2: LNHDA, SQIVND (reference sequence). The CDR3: CASSMRWSDTQYF. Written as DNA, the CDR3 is TGTGCCAGTAGTATGCGGTGGTCAGATACGCAGTATTTT.

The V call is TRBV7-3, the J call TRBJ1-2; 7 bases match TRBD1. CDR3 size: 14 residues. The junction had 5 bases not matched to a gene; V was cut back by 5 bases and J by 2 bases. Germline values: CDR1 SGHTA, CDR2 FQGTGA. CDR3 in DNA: TGTGCCAGCAGCGCGGGACAGACAAACTATGGCTACACCTTC. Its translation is CASSAGQTNYGYTF.

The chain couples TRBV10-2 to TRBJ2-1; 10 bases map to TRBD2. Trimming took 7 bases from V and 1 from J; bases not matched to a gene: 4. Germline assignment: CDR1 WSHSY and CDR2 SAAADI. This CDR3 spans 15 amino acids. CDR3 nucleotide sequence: TGCGCCAGCAACCCTAGCGGGGGTTCCTACAATGAGCAGTTCTTC. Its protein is CASNPSGGSYNEQFF.

CDR3 sequence reads: CASSLREGVWYEQFF. The DNA of the CDR3 is TGTGCCAGCAGCTTGCGGGAGGGGGTTTGGTATGAGCAGTTCTTC. The chain has TRBV7-9 and TRBJ2-1, with TRBD2 identical over 9 bases. The CDR3 loop spans 15 amino acids. V lost 3 bases to trimming and J lost 8 bases; unmatched junction nucleotides: 8. The germline V gene has CDR1 SEHNR and CDR2 FQNEAQ (reference sequence).

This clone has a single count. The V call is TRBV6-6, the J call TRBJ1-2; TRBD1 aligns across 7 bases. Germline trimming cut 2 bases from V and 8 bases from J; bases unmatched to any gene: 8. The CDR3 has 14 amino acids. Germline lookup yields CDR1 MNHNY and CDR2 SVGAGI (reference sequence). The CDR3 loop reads CASSYRQGLGGYTF. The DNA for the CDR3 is TGTGCCAGCAGTTACCGACAGGGACTAGGAGGCTACACCTTC.

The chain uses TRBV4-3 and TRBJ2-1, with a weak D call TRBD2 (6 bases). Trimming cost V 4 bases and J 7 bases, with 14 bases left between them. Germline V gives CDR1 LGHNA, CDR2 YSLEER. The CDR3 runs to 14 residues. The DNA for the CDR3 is TGCGCCAGCAGCCCAAACGAGGGACTTAATGAGCAGTTCTTC. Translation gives CASSPNEGLNEQFF.

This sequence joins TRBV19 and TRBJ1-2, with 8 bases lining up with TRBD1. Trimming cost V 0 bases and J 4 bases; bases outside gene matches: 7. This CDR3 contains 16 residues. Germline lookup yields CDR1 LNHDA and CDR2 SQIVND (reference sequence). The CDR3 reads CASSIDPSTGGYGYTF. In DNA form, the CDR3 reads TGTGCCAGTAGTATAGACCCCAGTACAGGGGGCTATGGCTACACCTTC.

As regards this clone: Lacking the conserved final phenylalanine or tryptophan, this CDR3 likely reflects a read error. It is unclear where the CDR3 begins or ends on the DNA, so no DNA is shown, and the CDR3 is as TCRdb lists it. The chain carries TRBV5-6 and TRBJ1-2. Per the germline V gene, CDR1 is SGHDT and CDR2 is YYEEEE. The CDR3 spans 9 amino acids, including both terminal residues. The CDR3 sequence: CASSLVAVG.

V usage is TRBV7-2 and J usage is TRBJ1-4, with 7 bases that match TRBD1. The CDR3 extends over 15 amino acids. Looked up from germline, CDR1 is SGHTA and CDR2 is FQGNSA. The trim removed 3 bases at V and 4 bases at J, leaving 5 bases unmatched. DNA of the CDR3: TGTGCCAGCAGCTTCTGGGACAGCGATAATGAAAAACTGTTTTTT. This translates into CASSFWDSDNEKLFF.

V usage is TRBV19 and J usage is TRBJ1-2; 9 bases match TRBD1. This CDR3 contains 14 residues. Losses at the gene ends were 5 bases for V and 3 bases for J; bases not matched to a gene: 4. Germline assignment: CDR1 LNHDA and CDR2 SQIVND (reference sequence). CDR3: CASSRDRAYYGYTF. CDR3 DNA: TGTGCCAGTAGTCGGGACAGGGCCTACTATGGCTACACCTTC.

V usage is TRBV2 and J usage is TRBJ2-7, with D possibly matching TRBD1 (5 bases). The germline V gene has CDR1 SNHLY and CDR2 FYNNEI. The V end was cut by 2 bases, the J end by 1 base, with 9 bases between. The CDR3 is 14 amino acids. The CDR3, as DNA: TGTGCCAGCAGTGAATTGGGGCAGTCCTACGAGCAGTACTTC. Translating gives CASSELGQSYEQYF.

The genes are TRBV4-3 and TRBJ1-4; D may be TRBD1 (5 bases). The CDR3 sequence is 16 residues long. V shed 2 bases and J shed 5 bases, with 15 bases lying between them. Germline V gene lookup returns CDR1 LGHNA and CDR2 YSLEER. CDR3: CASSQSSRQGNEKLFF. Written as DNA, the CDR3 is TGCGCCAGCAGCCAATCCTCCCGCCAGGGAAATGAAAAACTGTTTTTT.

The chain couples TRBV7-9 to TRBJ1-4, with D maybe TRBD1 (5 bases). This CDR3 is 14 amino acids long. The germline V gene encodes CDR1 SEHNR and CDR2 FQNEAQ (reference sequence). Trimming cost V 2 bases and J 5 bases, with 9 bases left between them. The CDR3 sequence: CASSLSQGNEKLFF. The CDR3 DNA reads TGTGCCAGCAGCTTATCTCAGGGAAATGAAAAACTGTTTTTT.

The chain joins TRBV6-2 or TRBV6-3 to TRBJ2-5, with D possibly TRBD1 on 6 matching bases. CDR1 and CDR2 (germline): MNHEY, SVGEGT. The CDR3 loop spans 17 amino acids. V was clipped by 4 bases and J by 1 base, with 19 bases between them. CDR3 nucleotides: TGTGCCAGCAGTTTGGACAGCCCCCAAATATTCCAAGAGACCCAGTACTTC. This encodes CASSLDSPQIFQETQYF.